The present T cell receptor (beta chain) was sequenced within a study of cytomegalovirus exposure and HLA in healthy donors. The overall study: There were just under 400 genotyped donors. Of these, 81% fell in the genetic ancestry cluster associated with self-reported Caucasian donors.

Study-wide points: Reportedly, cytomegalovirus status was diagnosed with high sensitivity and specificity. TCR beta V- and J-gene trimming was later associated with a missense DCLRE1C variant. Presence/absence analyses rested on an assumption that sequencing depth was roughly uniform across donors.

V dropped 4 bases and J dropped 5 bases, with 20 bases sitting between them. CDR3 length equals 16 residues. Germline CDR1 is SEHNR and CDR2 is FQNEAQ (reference sequence). PCR employed 60 Vbeta and 13 Jbeta primers. Sequencing was performed with immunoSEQ multiplex PCR; in TCRdb, only in-frame clones are kept and a portion is missing. This sample has tens of thousands of clones; roughly 83% occur once, and the top ten carry roughly 2.4%. Turning to this clone: What it binds is not known.

The sequencing sample was made of PBMCs. The sequence derives from a woman in her fifties or sixties in good health and CMV-seronegative. The chain is built from TRBV7-9 and TRBJ2-5, with a tentative D call TRBD1 (6 bases). CDR3 residues: CASSSRWDNQVETQYF. The DNA for the CDR3 is TGTGCCAGCAGCTCCCGGTGGGACAACCAGGTGGAGACCCAGTACTTC.